The present entry profiles one T cell receptor beta chain with its context. This record belongs to a study of T cells after yellow fever vaccination. Each CDR3 protein is one row after TCRdb ran MiXCR on the 5' RACE reads. The sample has hundreds of thousands of distinct CDR3 sequences; around a sixth are singletons. This receptor was obtained from a young man who received the YFV17D yellow fever vaccine. The material sequenced was PBMCs, taken roughly 5 days after the first yellow fever vaccination.

The CDR3 nucleotides are TGTGCCAGCAGTCAGAGGTCAGGGAACCAAGAGACCCAGTACTTC. Protein sequence: CASSQRSGNQETQYF. The chain is built from TRBV11-3 and TRBJ2-5; D is possibly TRBD1 (5 bases). Germline CDR1 reads SGHNT; CDR2 reads YENEEA. Trimming left V 6 bases short and J 0 bases short, with 14 bases between. The CDR3 contains 15 residues.